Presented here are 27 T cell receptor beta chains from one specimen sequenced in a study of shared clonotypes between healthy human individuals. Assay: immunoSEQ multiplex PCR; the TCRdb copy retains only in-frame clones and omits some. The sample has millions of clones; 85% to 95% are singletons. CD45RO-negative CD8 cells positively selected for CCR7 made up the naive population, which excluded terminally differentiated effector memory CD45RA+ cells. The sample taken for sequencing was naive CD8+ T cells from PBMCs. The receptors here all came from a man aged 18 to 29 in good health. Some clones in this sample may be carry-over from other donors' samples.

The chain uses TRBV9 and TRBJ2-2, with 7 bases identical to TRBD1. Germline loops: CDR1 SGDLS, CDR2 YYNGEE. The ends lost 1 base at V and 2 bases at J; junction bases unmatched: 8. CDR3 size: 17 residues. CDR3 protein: CASSVPLDRDNTGELFF. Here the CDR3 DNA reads TGTGCCAGCAGCGTACCCCTTGACAGGGACAACACCGGGGAGCTGTTTTTT. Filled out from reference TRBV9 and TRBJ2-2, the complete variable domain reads DSGVTQTPKHLITATGQRVTLRCSPRSGDLSVYWYQQSLDQGLQFLIQYYNGEERAKGNILERFSAQQFPDLHSELNLSSLELGDSALYFCASSVPLDRDNTGELFFGEGSRLTVL.

CDR3 nucleotide sequence: TGCAGCGTTGTTCGTGACAATGAGCAGTTCTTC. It specifies CSVVRDNEQFF. The chain has TRBV29-1 and TRBJ2-1; unclear D gene. This CDR3 is 11 amino acids long. Trimming stripped 4 bases from V and 5 bases from J, with 6 bases between. Germline CDR1 SQVTM, CDR2 ANQGSEA.

The CDR3 loop reads CASSLAGALYEQYF. In DNA, the CDR3 is TGTGCCAGCAGCTTGGCGGGAGCCCTCTACGAGCAGTACTTC. The V gene is TRBV5-6, the J gene TRBJ2-7, with a tentative D call TRBD2 (6 bases). This CDR3 comprises 14 residues. Germline V lookup: CDR1 SGHDT, CDR2 YYEEEE. V lost 0 bases, J lost 3 bases, and 10 bases lay in between.

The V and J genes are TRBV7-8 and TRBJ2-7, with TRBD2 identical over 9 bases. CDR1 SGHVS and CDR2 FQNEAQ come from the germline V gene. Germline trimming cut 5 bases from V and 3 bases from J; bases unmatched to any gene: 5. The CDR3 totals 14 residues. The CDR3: CASSQRGEGYEQYF. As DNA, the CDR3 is TGTGCCAGCAGCCAGCGGGGGGAAGGCTACGAGCAGTACTTC.

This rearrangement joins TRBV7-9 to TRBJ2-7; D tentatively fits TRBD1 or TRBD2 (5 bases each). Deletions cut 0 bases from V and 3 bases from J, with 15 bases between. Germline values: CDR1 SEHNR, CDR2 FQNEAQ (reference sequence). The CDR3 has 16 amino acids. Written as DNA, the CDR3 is TGTGCCAGCAGCTTAGCCCCGGGACGGAGGAACTACGAGCAGTACTTC. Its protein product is CASSLAPGRRNYEQYF.

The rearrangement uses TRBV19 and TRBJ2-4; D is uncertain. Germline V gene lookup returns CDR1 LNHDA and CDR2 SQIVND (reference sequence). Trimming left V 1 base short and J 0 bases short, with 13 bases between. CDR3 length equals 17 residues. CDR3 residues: CASSIVGQVQAKNIQYF. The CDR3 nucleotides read TGTGCCAGTAGTATAGTAGGTCAGGTTCAAGCCAAAAACATTCAGTACTTC.

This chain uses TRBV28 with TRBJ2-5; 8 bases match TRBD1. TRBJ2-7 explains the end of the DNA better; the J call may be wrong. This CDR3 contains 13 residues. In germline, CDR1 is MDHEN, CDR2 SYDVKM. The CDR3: CASSDRGFREQYF. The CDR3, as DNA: TGTGCCAGCAGTGACAGGGGTTTTCGCGAGCAGTACTTC.

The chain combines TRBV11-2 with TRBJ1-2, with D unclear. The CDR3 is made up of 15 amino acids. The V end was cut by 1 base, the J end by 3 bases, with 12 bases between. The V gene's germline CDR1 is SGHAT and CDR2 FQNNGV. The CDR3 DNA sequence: TGTGCCAGCAGCTTAGGGAATGGGTTCGACTATGGCTACACCTTC. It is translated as CASSLGNGFDYGYTF.

CDR3 sequence: CASSLGRSEQYF. Here the CDR3 DNA reads TGTGCCAGCAGCTTAGGTCGAAGCGAGCAGTACTTC. This chain joins TRBV7-9 and TRBJ2-7; D call uncertain. Deletions cut 1 base from V and 6 bases from J, with 7 bases between. The CDR3 totals 12 residues. Germline-derived CDR1 and CDR2 are SEHNR and FQNEAQ (reference sequence). The whole variable domain, remainder taken from reference TRBV7-9 and TRBJ2-7, is DTGVSQNPRHKITKRGQNVTFRCDPISEHNRLYWYRQTLGQGPEFLTYFQNEAQLEKSRLLSDRFSAERPKGSFSTLEIQRTEQGDSAMYLCASSLGRSEQYFGPGTRLTVT.

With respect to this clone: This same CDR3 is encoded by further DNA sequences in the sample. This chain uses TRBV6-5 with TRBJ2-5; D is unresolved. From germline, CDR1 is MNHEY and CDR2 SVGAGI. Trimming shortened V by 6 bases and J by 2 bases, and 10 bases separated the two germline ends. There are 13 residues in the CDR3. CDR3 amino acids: CASSLLGQETQYF. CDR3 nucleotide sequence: TGTGCCAGCAGCCTCCTAGGACAAGAGACCCAGTACTTC.

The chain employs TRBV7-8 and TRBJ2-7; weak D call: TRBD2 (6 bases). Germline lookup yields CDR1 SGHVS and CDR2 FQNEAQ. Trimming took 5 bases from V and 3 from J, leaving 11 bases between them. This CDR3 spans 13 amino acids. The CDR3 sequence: CASSQGLLYEQYF. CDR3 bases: TGTGCCAGCAGCCAGGGACTGCTCTACGAGCAGTACTTC.

CDR3 DNA: TGCAGCGTGAGGGGGACAGGGATCGGCGAGCAGTACTTC. Its protein is CSVRGTGIGEQYF. The V gene is TRBV29-1, the J gene TRBJ2-7, with 9 bases fitting TRBD1. The V gene's germline CDR1 is SQVTM and CDR2 ANQGSEA. CDR3 length: 13 residues. J was trimmed by 6 bases and V by 6 bases; bases with no gene match: 9.

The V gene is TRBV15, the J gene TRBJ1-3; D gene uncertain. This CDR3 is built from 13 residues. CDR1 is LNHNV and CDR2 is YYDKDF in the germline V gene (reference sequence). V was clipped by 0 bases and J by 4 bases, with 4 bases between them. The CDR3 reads CATSRDRGNTIYF. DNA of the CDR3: TGTGCCACCAGCAGAGACCGGGGAAACACCATATATTTT.

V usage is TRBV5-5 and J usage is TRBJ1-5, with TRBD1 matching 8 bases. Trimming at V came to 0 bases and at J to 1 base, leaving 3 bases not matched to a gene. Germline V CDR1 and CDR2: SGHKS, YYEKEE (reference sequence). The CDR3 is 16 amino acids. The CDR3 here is CASSLGQGASNQPQHF. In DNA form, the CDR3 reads TGTGCCAGCAGCTTGGGGCAGGGGGCAAGCAATCAGCCCCAGCATTTT.

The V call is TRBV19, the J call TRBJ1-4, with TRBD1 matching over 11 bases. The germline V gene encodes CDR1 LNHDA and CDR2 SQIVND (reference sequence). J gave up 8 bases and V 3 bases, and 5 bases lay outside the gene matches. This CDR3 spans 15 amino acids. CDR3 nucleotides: TGTGCCAGTAGTATGACCGGGACAGGGGGAGAAAAACTGTTTTTT. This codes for CASSMTGTGGEKLFF.

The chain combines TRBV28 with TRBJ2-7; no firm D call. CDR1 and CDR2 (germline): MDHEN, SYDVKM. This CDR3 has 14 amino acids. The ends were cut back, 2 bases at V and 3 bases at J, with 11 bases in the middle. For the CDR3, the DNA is TGTGCCAGCAGTTTAAGGCAGAACCTCTACGAGCAGTACTTC. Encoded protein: CASSLRQNLYEQYF.

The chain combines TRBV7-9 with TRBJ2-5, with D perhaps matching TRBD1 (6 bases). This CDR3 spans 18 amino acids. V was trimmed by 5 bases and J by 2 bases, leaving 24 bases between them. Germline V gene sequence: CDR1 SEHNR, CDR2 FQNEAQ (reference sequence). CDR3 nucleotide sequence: TGTGCCAGCAGCAGACCCGGACAGCCTTCGAAACCTCAAGAGACCCAGTACTTC. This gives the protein CASSRPGQPSKPQETQYF.

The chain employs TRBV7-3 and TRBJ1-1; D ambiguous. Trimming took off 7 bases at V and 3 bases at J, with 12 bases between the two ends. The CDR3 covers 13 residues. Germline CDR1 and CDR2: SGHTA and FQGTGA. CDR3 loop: CASNKGSHTEAFF. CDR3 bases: TGTGCCAGCAACAAGGGCAGCCACACTGAAGCTTTCTTT.

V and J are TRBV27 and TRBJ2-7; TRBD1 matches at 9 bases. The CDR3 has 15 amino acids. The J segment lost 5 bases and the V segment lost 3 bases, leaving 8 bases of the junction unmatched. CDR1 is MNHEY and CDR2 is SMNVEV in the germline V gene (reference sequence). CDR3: CASSLLGTGKHEQYF. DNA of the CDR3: TGTGCCAGCAGTTTGCTCGGGACAGGGAAACACGAGCAGTACTTC.

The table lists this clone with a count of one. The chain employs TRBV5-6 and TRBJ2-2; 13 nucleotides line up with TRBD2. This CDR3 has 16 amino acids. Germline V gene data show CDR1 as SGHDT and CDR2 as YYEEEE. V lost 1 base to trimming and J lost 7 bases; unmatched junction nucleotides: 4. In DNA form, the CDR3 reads TGTGCCAGCAGCTTGAGACTAGCGGGAGGCCGCGGGGAGCTGTTTTTT. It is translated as CASSLRLAGGRGELFF. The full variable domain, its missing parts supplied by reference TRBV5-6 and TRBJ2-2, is DAGVTQSPTHLIKTRGQQVTLRCSPKSGHDTVSWYQQALGQGPQFIFQYYEEEERQRGNFPDRFSGHQFPNYSSELNVNALLLGDSALYLCASSLRLAGGRGELFFGEGSRLTVL.

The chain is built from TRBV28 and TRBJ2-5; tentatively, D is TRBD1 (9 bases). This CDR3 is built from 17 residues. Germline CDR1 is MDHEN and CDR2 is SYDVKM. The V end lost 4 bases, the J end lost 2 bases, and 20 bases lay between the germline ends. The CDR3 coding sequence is TGTGCCAGCAGTTCACCGGGACAGGGCGGGGGGCAAGAGACCCAGTACTTC. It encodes CASSSPGQGGGQETQYF.

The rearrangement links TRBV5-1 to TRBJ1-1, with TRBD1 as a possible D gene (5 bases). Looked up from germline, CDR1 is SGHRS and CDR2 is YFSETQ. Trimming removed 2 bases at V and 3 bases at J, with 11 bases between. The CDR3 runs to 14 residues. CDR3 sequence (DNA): TGCGCCAGCAGCTTACGGGGCAGCGACACTGAAGCTTTCTTT. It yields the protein CASSLRGSDTEAFF.

Here the CDR3 reads CASSDNPGLAYNEQFF. The CDR3 DNA reads as TGTGCCAGCAGCGACAACCCGGGACTAGCTTACAATGAGCAGTTCTTC. V is TRBV7-7 and J is TRBJ2-1; 9 positions match TRBD2. This CDR3 contains 16 residues. Germline V gene sequence: CDR1 SSHAT, CDR2 FNYEAQ (reference sequence). After removal of 5 bases from V and 4 bases from J, the junction contained 9 bases not matched to a gene.

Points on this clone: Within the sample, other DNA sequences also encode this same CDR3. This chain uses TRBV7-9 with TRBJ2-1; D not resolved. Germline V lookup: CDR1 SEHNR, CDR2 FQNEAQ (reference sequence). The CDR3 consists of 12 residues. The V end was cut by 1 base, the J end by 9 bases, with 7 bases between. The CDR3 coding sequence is TGTGCCAGCAGCTTAGGAGGCGGTGAGCAGTTCTTC. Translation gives CASSLGGGEQFF.

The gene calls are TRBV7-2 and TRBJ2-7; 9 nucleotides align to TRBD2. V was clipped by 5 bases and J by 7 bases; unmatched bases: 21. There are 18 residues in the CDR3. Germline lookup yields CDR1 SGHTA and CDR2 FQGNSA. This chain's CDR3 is CASSATEGAGGPRWEQYF. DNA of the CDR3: TGTGCCAGCAGCGCTACTGAGGGGGCGGGAGGGCCCCGTTGGGAGCAGTACTTC.

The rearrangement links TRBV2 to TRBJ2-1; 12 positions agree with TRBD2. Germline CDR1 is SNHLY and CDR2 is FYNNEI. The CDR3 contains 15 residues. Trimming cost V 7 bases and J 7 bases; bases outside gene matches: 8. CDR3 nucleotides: TGTGCCAGCAACCAACTAGCGGGAGGAAGGAATGAGCAGTTCTTC. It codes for CASNQLAGGRNEQFF.

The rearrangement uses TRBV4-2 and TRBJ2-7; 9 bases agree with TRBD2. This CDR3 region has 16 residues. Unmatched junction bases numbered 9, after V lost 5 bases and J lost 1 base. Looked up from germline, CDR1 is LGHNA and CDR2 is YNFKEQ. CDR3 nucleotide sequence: TGTGCCAGCAGCGGGATGGCGGGAGGGGGTTCCTACGAGCAGTACTTC. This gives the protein CASSGMAGGGSYEQYF.